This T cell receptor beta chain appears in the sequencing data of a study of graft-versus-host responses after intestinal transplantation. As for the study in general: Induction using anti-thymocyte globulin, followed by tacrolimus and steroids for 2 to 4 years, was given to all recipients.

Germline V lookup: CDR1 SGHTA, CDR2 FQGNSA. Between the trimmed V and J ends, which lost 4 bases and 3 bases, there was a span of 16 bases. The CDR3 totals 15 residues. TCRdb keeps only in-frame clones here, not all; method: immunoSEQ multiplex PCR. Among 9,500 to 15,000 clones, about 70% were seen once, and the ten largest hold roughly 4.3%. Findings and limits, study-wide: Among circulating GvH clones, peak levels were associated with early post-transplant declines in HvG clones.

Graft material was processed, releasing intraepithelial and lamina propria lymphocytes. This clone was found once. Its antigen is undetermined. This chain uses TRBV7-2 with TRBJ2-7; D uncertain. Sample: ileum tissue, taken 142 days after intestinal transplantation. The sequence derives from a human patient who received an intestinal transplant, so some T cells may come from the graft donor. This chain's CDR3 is CASSSPLASYYEQYF. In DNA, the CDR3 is TGTGCCAGCAGCTCCCCCTTAGCATCCTACTACGAGCAGTACTTC.